This TCR beta chain was found in a study of T cells in Graves' hyperthyroidism and ophthalmopathy. General study points: A 13 V-J signature model discriminated ophthalmopathy versus stable hyperthyroidism. Median prediction lead before ophthalmopathy onset was 6.5 months with the model. Blood also showed most of the thyroid clonotypes that were expanded above 0.001.

The hyperthyroidism patients had all been newly diagnosed, and their disease duration was under 2 months. Their ages ranged from 18 to 65 years. Comments on this clonotype: The antigen remains undetermined.

Germline CDR1 SGHAT, CDR2 FQNNGV. This CDR3 comprises 14 residues. Deletions cut 5 bases from V and 2 bases from J, with 11 bases between. There were TCR beta CDR3 regions amplified from RNA transcripts. The study used the HTBI primer set for a first-round RT-PCR of the TCR CDR3. MiXCR, applied by TCRdb to the multiplex PCR reads, yields one record per CDR3 protein. The sample has about 590,000 distinct CDR3 sequences, approximately 14% seen once. V gene TRBV11-2 combines with J gene TRBJ2-3; D gene unclear. The clonotype was recovered from a woman in her 30s with Graves' hyperthyroidism. The sequenced sample was blood. In DNA form, the CDR3 reads TGTGCCAGCAGCCCTCTACAGTTCACAGATACGCAGTATTTT. It is translated as CASSPLQFTDTQYF.